Sequencing of this T cell receptor (beta chain) was carried out in a study of Graves' ophthalmopathy and Graves' hyperthyroidism. Certain patients, namely those with other autoimmune diseases, uncontrolled infections, pregnancy or lactation, were excluded. Serum thyroxine and TRAb, along with clinical symptoms, thyroid ultrasound and orbital computed tomography, were what diagnosis relied on. V lost 4 bases, J lost 7 bases, and 14 bases stayed unmatched. In germline, CDR1 is SQVTM, CDR2 ANQGSEA. The CDR3 consists of 16 residues. Researchers took RNA transcripts and amplified TCR beta CDR3 regions from them. HTBI primers were employed in first-round RT-PCR, then a second-round multiplex PCR followed. Each CDR3 protein is one row after TCRdb ran MiXCR on the multiplex PCR reads. This table holds more than 550,000 distinct CDR3 sequences, over 40% found once.

The sequenced material came from peripheral blood. The source is an adult man with Graves' ophthalmopathy. The chain joins TRBV29-1 to TRBJ2-7; 12 bases are a match to TRBD2. Here the CDR3 DNA reads TGCAGCGTTGTACGGCTGACTAGCGGGAGTGGCAATGAGCAGTACTTC. Its translation: CSVVRLTSGSGNEQYF.